This T cell receptor (beta chain) stems from a study of CD8 T cells in ankylosing spondylitis. Study findings and constraints: Those disease-linked clones were CD8+; they were also relatively rare in peripheral blood. In ankylosing spondylitis blood, a motif of 7 to 9 highly homologous TCR beta variants appeared characteristic. There were earlier reports of some motif variants in reactive arthritis synovial fluid and blood.

Scientists made TCR beta libraries using quantitative 5'-RACE with molecular barcodes. TCRdb itself ran the 5' RACE reads through MiXCR, one entry per CDR3 protein. Of 250,000 or so distinct CDR3 sequences in the sample, 18% were seen once. With respect to this clonotype: Its specificity is unknown.

The CDR3 covers 13 residues. V lost 2 bases to trimming and J lost 4 bases, with 9 bases between them. The germline V gene has CDR1 MGHDK and CDR2 SYGVNS. V is TRBV25-1 and J is TRBJ2-7, with D possibly being TRBD2 (6 bases). The source is a male donor with ankylosing spondylitis or in good health (not recorded which). The sequenced material came from blood, either unsorted or a sorted T cell fraction (not recorded which). The CDR3 region has the DNA TGTGCCAGCAGTGAAACGGGGGAGTACGAGCAGTACTTC. Translation gives CASSETGEYEQYF.